This T cell receptor beta chain was recorded in a study of lymphopenia after photon versus proton radiotherapy. This clone was detected once. Germline V lookup: CDR1 MNHNS, CDR2 SASEGT. This CDR3 contains 12 residues. V dropped 1 base and J dropped 12; count of bases not matched to a gene: 5. Produced via immunoSEQ multiplex PCR; TCRdb's table is partial and in-frame only. Among 50,000 to 65,000 clones listed, around 90% were seen once. The chain carries TRBV6-1 and TRBJ2-7, with 8 nucleotides matching TRBD2. The TCR sequence derives from a man older than 75 with esophageal cancer. This specimen consisted of peripheral blood, obtained from a patient treated with proton-based radiotherapy. The CDR3 DNA is TGTGCCAGCAGTGAAGACGCGGGGGGCCGGTACTTC. It yields the protein CASSEDAGGRYF.